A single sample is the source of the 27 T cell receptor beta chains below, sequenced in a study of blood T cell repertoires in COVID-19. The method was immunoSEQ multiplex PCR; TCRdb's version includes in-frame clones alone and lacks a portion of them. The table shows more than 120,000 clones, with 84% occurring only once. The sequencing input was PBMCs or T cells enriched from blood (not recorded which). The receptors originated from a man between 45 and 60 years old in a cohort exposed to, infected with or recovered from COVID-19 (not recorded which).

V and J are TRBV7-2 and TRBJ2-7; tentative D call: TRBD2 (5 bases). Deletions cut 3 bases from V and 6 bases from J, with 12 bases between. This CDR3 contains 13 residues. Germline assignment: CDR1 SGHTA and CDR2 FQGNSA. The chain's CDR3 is CASSLRVGSEQYF. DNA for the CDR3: TGTGCCAGCAGCTTGCGGGTTGGAAGCGAGCAGTACTTC.

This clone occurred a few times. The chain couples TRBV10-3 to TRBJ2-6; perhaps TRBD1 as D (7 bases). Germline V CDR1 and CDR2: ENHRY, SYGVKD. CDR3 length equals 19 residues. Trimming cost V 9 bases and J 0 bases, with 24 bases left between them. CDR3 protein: CAIKDRVRDSLSGANVLTF. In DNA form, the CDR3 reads TGTGCCATTAAAGACAGGGTAAGGGACTCTCTCTCTGGGGCCAACGTCCTGACTTTC.

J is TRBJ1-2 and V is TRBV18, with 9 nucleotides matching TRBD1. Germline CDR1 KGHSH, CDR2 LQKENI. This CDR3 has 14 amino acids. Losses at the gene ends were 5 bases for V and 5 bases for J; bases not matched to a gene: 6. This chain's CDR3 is CASSSVQGAYGYTF. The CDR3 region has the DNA TGTGCCAGCTCATCGGTACAGGGGGCGTATGGCTACACCTTC.

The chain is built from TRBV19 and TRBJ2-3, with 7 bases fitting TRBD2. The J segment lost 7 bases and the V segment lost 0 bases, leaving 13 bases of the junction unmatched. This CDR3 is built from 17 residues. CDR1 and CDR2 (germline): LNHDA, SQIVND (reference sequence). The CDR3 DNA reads TGTGCCAGTAGTATAGAGGCTAGCGGTGGTCTCATTTATACGCAGTATTTT. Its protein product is CASSIEASGGLIYTQYF.

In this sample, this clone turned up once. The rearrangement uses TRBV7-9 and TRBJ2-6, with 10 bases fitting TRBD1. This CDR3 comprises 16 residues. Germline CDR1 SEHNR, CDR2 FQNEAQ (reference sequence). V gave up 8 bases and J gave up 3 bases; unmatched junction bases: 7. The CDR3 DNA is TGTGCCAGCCGTGGACAGGGGGTCTATGGGGCCAACGTCCTGACTTTC. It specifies CASRGQGVYGANVLTF.

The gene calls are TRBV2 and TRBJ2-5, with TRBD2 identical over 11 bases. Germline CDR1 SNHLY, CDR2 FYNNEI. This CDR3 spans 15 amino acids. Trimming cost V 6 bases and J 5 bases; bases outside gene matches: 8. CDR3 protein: CASRPGTSGRETQYF. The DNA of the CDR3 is TGTGCCAGCAGACCCGGGACTAGCGGTCGGGAGACCCAGTACTTC.

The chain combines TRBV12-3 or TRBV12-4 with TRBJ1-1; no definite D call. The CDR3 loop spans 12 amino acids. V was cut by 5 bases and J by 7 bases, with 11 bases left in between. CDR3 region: CASSTGLVEAFF. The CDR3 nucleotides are TGTGCCAGCAGTACTGGACTGGTTGAAGCTTTCTTT.

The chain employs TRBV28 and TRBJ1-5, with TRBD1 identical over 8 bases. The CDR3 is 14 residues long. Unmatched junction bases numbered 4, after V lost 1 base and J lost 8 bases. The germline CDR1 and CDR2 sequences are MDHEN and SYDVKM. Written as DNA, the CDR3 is TGTGCCAGCAGTTTATACAGGGGGTCTGAGCCCCAGCATTTT. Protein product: CASSLYRGSEPQHF.

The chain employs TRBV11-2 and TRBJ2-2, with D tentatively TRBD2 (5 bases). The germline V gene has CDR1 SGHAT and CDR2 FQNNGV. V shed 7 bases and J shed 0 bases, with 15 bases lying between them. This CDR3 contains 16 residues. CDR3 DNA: TGTGCCAGCACCTTTATGGCGGGCGCGAACACCGGGGAGCTGTTTTTT. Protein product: CASTFMAGANTGELFF.

CDR3 protein: CASIPTDRSNTEAFF. CDR3 in DNA: TGTGCCAGTATTCCAACTGACAGGTCGAACACTGAAGCTTTCTTT. The chain couples TRBV19 to TRBJ1-1; a weak D match, TRBD1 (6 bases). Germline V gene data show CDR1 as LNHDA and CDR2 as SQIVND (reference sequence). This CDR3 is 15 amino acids long. The V end was cut by 7 bases, the J end by 1 base, with 16 bases between.

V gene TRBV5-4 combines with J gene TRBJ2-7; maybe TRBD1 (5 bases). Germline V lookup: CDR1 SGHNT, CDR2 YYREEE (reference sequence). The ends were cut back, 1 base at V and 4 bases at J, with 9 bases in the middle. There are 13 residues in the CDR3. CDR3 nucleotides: TGTGCCAGCAGCTTGAGGGGTGTGTACGAGCAGTACTTC. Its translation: CASSLRGVYEQYF.

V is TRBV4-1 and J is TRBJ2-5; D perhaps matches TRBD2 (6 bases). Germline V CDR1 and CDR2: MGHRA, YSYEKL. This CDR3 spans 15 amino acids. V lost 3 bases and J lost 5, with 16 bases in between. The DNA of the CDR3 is TGCGCCAGCAGCCACCACAGCCCTCGGGGGGAGACCCAGTACTTC. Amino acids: CASSHHSPRGETQYF.

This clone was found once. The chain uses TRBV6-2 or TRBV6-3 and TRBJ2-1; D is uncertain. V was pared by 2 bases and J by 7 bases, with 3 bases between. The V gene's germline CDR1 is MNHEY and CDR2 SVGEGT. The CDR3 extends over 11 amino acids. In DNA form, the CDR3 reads TGTGCCAGCAGTTACGCGAATGAGCAGTTCTTC. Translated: CASSYANEQFF.

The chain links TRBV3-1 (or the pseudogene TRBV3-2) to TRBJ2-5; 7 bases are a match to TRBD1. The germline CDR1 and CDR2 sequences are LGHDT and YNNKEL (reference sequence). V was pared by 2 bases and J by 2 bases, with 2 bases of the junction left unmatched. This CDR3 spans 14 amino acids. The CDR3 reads CASSQWGQQETQYF. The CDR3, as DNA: TGTGCCAGCAGCCAATGGGGACAGCAAGAGACCCAGTACTTC.

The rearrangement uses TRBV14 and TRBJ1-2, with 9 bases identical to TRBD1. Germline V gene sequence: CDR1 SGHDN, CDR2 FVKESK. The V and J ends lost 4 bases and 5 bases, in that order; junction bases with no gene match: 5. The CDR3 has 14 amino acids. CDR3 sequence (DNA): TGTGCCAGCAGCCGGGACAGGGTACGGTATGGCTACACCTTC. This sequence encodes CASSRDRVRYGYTF.

The CDR3 here is CASSSRQGKGYTF. In DNA, the CDR3 is TGTGCCAGCAGCTCTCGACAGGGGAAGGGCTACACCTTC. The V and J genes are TRBV7-8 and TRBJ1-2; 8 nucleotides line up with TRBD1. The V and J ends lost 4 bases and 8 bases, in that order; junction bases with no gene match: 6. The CDR3 is 13 residues long. Germline loops: CDR1 SGHVS, CDR2 FQNEAQ. The full variable domain, rest sourced from reference TRBV7-8 and TRBJ1-2, is GAGVSQSPRYKVAKRGQDVALRCDPISGHVSLFWYQQALGQGPEFLTYFQNEAQLDKSGLPSDRFFAERPEGSVSTLKIQRTQQEDSAVYLCASSSRQGKGYTFGSGTRLTVV.

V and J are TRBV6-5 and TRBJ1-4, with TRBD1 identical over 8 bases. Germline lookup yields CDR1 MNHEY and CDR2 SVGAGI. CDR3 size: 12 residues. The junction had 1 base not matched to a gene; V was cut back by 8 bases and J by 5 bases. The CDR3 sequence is CASRDRNEKLFF. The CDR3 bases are TGTGCCAGCCGGGACAGGAATGAAAAACTGTTTTTT.

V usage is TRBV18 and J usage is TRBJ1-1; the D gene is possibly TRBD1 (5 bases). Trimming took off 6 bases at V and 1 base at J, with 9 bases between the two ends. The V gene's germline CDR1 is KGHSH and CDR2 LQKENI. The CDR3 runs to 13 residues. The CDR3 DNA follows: TGTGCCAGCTCCCCCGGACAGAACACTGAAGCTTTCTTT. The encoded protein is CASSPGQNTEAFF.

The CDR3 coding sequence is TGTGCCAGCAGTTTATGGCAGGGGGCTGGGGAGGCTTTCTTT. Protein product: CASSLWQGAGEAFF. This sequence joins TRBV28 and TRBJ1-1, with TRBD1 matching over 8 bases. The V segment lost 0 bases and the J segment 11 bases; nucleotides outside the gene matches: 8. Germline values: CDR1 MDHEN, CDR2 SYDVKM. This CDR3 has 14 residues.

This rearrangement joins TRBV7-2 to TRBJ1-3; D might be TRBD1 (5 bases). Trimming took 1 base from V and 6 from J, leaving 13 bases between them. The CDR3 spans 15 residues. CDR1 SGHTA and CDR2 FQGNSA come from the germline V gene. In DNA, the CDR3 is TGTGCCAGCAGCTTAGACGGGGGACTCTCAAACACCATATATTTT. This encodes CASSLDGGLSNTIYF.

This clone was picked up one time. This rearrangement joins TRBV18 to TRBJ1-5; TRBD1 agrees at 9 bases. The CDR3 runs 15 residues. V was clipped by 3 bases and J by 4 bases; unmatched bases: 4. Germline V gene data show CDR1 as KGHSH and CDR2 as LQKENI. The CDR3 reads CASSPDRGMNQPQHF. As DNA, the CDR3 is TGTGCCAGCTCACCTGACAGGGGGATGAATCAGCCCCAGCATTTT.

CDR3 region: CAISESIASGAYTQYF. CDR3 nucleotides: TGTGCCATCAGTGAGTCGATCGCTAGCGGGGCATATACGCAGTATTTT. The V call is TRBV10-3, the J call TRBJ2-3, with 9 nucleotides matching TRBD2. J gave up 7 bases and V 0 bases, and 8 bases lay outside the gene matches. The germline gives CDR1 ENHRY, CDR2 SYGVKD. The CDR3 contains 16 residues.

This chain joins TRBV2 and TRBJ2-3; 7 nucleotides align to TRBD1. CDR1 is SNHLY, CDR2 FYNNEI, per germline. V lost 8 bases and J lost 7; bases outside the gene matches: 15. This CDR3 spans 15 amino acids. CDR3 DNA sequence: TGTGCCAGCGGGGGACAGCACCTAGAACTGAATACGCAGTATTTT. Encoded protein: CASGGQHLELNTQYF.

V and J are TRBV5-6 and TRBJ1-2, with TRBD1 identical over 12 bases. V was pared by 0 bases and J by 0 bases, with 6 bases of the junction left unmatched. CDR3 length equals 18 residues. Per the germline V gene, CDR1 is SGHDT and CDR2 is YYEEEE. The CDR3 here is CASSLEGQGALANYGYTF. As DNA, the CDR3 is TGTGCCAGCAGCTTGGAGGGACAGGGGGCTCTGGCTAACTATGGCTACACCTTC.

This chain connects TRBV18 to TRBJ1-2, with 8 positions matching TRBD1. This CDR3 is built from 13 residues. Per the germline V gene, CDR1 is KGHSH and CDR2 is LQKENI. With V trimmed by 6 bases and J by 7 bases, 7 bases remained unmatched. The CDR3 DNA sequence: TGTGCCAGCTCGCCGGACAGGGCGGGTGGCTACACCTTC. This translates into CASSPDRAGGYTF.

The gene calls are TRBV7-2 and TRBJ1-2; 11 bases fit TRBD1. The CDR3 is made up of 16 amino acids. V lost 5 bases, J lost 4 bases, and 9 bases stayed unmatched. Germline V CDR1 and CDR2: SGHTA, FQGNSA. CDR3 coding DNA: TGTGCCAGCAGCCTCGGACAGGGGGCTGGTGGCTATGGCTACACCTTC. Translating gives CASSLGQGAGGYGYTF.

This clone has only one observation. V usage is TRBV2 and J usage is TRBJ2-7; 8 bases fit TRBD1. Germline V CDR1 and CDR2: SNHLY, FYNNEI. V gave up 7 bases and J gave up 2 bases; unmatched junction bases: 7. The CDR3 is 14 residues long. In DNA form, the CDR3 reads TGTGCCAGCAAGACCGGGACAGGAGCCTACGAGCAGTACTTC. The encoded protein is CASKTGTGAYEQYF.